This T cell receptor beta chain is drawn from a study of T cell changes during pregnancy in multiple sclerosis. Data came from immunoSEQ multiplex PCR; TCRdb stores just in-frame clones and leaves some out. The table lists roughly 67,000 clones, roughly 92% of them singletons. With 0 bases clipped from V and 5 bases from J, the junction kept 1 base outside the gene matches. This CDR3 contains 15 residues. Germline CDR1 and CDR2: KGHSH and LQKENI. A single count supports this clone. This specimen was peripheral blood, taken in the second trimester of pregnancy. The sequence came from a female donor with multiple sclerosis, enrolled in a pregnancy study. The J gene is TRBJ2-2, the V gene TRBV18; 9 nucleotides match TRBD1. The DNA for the CDR3 is TGTGCCAGCTCACCACCGGGACAGGGAACCGGGGAGCTGTTTTTT. This translates into CASSPPGQGTGELFF.